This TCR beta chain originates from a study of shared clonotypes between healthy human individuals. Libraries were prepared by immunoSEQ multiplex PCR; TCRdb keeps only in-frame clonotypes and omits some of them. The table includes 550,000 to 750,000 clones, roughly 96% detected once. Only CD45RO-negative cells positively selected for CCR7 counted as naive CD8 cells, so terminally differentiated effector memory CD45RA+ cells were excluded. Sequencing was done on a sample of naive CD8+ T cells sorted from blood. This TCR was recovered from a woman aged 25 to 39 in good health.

CDR3 loop: CASSASRGALGSYEQYF. The CDR3 nucleotides are TGTGCCAGCAGTGCCTCGAGGGGGGCGCTTGGGTCCTACGAGCAGTACTTC. The rearrangement joins TRBV6-1 to TRBJ2-7, with D tentatively TRBD1 or TRBD2 (6 bases each). CDR1 and CDR2 (germline): MNHNS, SASEGT. The germline V and J ends were trimmed by 4 bases and 1 base, with 20 bases remaining between them. The CDR3 contains 17 residues.